This T cell receptor (beta chain) was documented in a study of shared clonotypes between healthy human individuals. Study-level results: Sorted-subset sequencing was shown by rarefaction to be incomplete despite large depth.

Of note for this clone: The antigen remains unidentified.

Libraries were prepared by immunoSEQ multiplex PCR; TCRdb keeps only in-frame clonotypes and omits some of them. Of under 2.5 million clones in the sample, just under 95% were seen once. The sequenced sample was naive CD4+ T cells from PBMCs. The subset was: CD45RA+ positively selected. The receptor's source is a young man in good health. Some clones in this sample may be carry-over from other donors' samples.

The CDR3 DNA sequence: TGTGCCAGCAGTTTATCGGTTGGACGTAACTATGGCTACACCTTC. Residues: CASSLSVGRNYGYTF. This rearrangement joins TRBV28 to TRBJ1-2; no reliable D call. The CDR3 covers 15 residues. Germline V lookup: CDR1 MDHEN, CDR2 SYDVKM. V was shortened by 1 base and J by 1 base, with 10 bases between the two germline ends.